The sequence of this TCR beta chain was determined in a study of T cells in Graves' hyperthyroidism and ophthalmopathy. Study-level background: Peripheral blood draws took place at initial diagnosis, ahead of any treatment. Overall study findings and caveats: Median prediction lead before ophthalmopathy onset was about 6.7 months with the model. Also found in blood were most expanded thyroid clonotypes above 0.001.

On this clonotype itself: What it binds is unknown.

Researchers amplified the TCR beta CDR3 regions from RNA transcripts. During a first-round RT-PCR of the TCR CDR3, the HTBI primer set was used. Each CDR3 protein gets one entry after TCRdb re-called the multiplex PCR reads with MiXCR. The sample has some 300,000 distinct CDR3 sequences, approximately 19% seen once; the top ten hold approximately 35%. Germline V lookup: CDR1 SGHTA, CDR2 FQGNSA. V lost 3 bases and J lost 9, with 7 bases in between. This CDR3 spans 11 amino acids. The receptor's source is a middle-aged man with Graves' ophthalmopathy. The sequenced material came from blood. This chain links TRBV7-2 with TRBJ2-3; D perhaps matches TRBD2 (6 bases). The CDR3 coding sequence is TGTGCCAGCAGCTTTGGGGGGACGCAGTATTTT. This codes for CASSFGGTQYF. Based on the CDR3 plus reference TRBV7-2 and TRBJ2-3, the full variable domain is GAGVSQSPSNKVTEKGKDVELRCDPISGHTALYWYRQSLGQGLEFLIYFQGNSAPDKSGLPSDRFSAERTGGSVSTLTIQRTQQEDSAVYLCASSFGGTQYFGPGTRLTVL.